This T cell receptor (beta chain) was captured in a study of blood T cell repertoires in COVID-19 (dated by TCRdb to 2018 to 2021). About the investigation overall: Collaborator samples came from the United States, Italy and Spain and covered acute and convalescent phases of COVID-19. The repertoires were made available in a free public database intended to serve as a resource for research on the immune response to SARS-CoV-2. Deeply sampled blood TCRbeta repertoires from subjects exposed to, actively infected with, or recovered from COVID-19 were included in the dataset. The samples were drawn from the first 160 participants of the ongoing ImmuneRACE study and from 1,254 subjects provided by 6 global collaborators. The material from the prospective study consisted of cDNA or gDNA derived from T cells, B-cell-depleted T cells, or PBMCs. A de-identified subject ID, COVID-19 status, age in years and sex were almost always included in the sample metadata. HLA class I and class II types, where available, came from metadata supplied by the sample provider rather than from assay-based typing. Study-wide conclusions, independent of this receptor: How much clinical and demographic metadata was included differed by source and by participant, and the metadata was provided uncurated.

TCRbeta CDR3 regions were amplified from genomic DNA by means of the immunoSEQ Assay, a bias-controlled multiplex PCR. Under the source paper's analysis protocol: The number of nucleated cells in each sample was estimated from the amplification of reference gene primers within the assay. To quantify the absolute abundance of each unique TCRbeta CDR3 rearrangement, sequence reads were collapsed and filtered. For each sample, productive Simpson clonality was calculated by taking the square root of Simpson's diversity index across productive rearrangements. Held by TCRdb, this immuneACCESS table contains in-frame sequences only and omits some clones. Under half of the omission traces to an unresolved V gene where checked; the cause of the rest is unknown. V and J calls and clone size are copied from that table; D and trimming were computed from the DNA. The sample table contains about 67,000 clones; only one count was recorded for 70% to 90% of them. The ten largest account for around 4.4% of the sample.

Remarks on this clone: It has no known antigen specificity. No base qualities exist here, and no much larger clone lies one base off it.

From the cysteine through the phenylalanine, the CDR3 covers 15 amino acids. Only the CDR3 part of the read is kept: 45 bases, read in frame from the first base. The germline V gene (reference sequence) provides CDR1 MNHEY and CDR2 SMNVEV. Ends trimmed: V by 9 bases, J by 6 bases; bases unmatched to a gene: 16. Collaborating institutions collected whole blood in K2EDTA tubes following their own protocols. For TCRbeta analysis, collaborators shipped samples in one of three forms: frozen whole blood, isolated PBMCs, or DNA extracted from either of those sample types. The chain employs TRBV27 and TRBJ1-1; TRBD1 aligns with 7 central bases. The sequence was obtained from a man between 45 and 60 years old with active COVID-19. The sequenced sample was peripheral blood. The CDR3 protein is CASHRGPPLVPEAFF. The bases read TGTGCCAGTCACAGGGGCCCCCCCTTGGTGCCTGAAGCTTTCTTT.